This TCR beta chain appears in the sequencing data of a study of shared clonotypes between healthy human individuals. From germline, CDR1 is MNHNS and CDR2 SASEGT. The CDR3 extends over 15 amino acids. V shed 5 bases, J shed 0 bases, and the junction held 3 bases outside the gene matches. Method: immunoSEQ multiplex PCR; TCRdb's copy keeps in-frame clones and lacks some. The sample contains more than 2 million clones, about 95% of which appear only once. The gene calls are TRBV6-1 and TRBJ2-7, with 11 bases lining up with TRBD1. The receptor was isolated from a young man in good health. The sequenced sample was naive CD4+ T cells sorted from blood. The sample's subset: CD45RA+ positively selected. The chain's CDR3 is CASSLGQGASYEQYF. In DNA, the CDR3 is TGTGCCAGCAGTTTAGGACAGGGGGCCTCCTACGAGCAGTACTTC.